The rows below give T cell receptor beta chains drawn from one sample of a study of beta chain features in type 1 diabetes. Produced via immunoSEQ multiplex PCR; TCRdb's table is partial and in-frame only. The sample yields some 700,000 clones, over 10% seen once. The sample consisted of naive CD4+ T cells from blood. Receptor source: a man in his late teens or twenties with type 1 diabetes. CDR3s include the opening cysteine and the closing phenylalanine or tryptophan. D genes are given only for firm matches. Rows may omit the clone size; those that give it use once, few, many or a size class.

V gene	J gene	D gene	clone size	CDR3 protein	CDR3 DNA
TRBV4-1	TRBJ1-3	TRBD1	-	CASSRIWTGQTGNTIYF	TGCGCCAGCAGCCGAATTTGGACAGGGCAAACTGGAAACACCATATATTTT
TRBV19	TRBJ2-7	-	few	CASSMEQGSFYEQYF	TGTGCCAGTAGTATGGAACAGGGTAGCTTCTACGAGCAGTACTTC
TRBV7-8	TRBJ1-5	TRBD1	-	CASSIEIEDRRAYSNQPQHF	TGTGCCAGCAGCATAGAGATCGAGGACAGGCGAGCTTATAGCAATCAGCCCCAGCATTTT
TRBV28	TRBJ2-5	-	few	CASSLGDFAQETQYF	TGTGCCAGCAGTTTGGGGGACTTCGCTCAAGAGACCCAGTACTTC
TRBV27	TRBJ2-3	-	few	CASSLSADTQYF	TGTGCCAGCAGTTTATCGGCAGATACGCAGTATTTT
TRBV7-7	TRBJ2-6	-	few	CASSPGVAGANVLTF	TGTGCCAGCAGCCCAGGGGTAGCGGGGGCCAACGTCCTGACTTTC
TRBV4-2	TRBJ1-5	-	-	CASSLEGRQPQHF	TGTGCCAGCAGCCTAGAGGGAAGGCAGCCCCAGCATTTT
TRBV7-2	TRBJ1-1	-	few	CASSLDLATEAFF	TGTGCCAGCAGCTTAGATCTGGCCACTGAAGCTTTCTTT
TRBV5-1	TRBJ2-3	-	-	CASSPDRDATITDTQYF	TGCGCCAGCAGCCCTGACCGGGACGCGACGATCACAGATACGCAGTATTTT
TRBV7-9	TRBJ2-7	-	few	CASSPRTAADEQYF	TGTGCCAGCAGCCCCCGGACGGCCGCCGACGAGCAGTACTTC
TRBV5-1	TRBJ2-5	-	few	CASSYGTPQETQYF	TGCGCCAGCTCCTACGGGACACCCCAAGAGACCCAGTACTTC
TRBV30	TRBJ2-3	-	once	CAGGGSTDTQYF	TGTGCCGGAGGGGGAAGCACAGATACGCAGTATTTT
TRBV7-9	TRBJ2-5	-	-	CASSISGPQETQYF	TGTGCCAGCAGCATCAGCGGACCCCAAGAGACCCAGTACTTC
TRBV6-1	TRBJ1-2	-	few	CASSEGDRTPYGYTF	TGTGCCAGCAGTGAGGGGGACCGCACCCCCTATGGCTACACCTTC
TRBV6-5	TRBJ1-2	-	once	CASSSPDLYGYTF	TGTGCCAGCAGTTCCCCAGACCTCTATGGCTACACCTTC
TRBV6-1	TRBJ2-3	TRBD2	-	CASSPGGGTDTQYF	TGTGCCAGCTCGCCGGGGGGAGGCACAGATACGCAGTATTTT
TRBV5-1	TRBJ2-3	-	-	CASRNVLATDTQYF	TGCGCCAGCAGAAATGTCCTAGCCACAGATACGCAGTATTTT
TRBV21-1	TRBJ2-7	-	few	CASSISGGQGEREQYF	TGTGCCAGCAGCATATCTGGGGGACAGGGGGAGCGGGAGCAGTACTTC
TRBV28	TRBJ1-1	-	few	CASSLVGERTFF	TGTGCCAGCAGTTTAGTGGGGGAGAGGACTTTCTTT
TRBV19	TRBJ1-2	-	-	CASSIAQGTYGYTF	TGTGCCAGTAGTATAGCCCAGGGCACCTATGGCTACACCTTC
TRBV4-2	TRBJ1-6	-	-	CASSLDVDHYNSPLHF	TGTGCCAGCAGCCTGGACGTAGACCACTATAATTCACCCCTCCACTTT
TRBV29-1	TRBJ1-1	-	-	CSVVVSVNTEAFF	TGCAGCGTTGTCGTATCGGTGAACACTGAAGCTTTCTTT
TRBV7-9	TRBJ2-2	-	-	CASSPGAGTGELFF	TGTGCCAGCAGCCCCGGCGCGGGTACCGGGGAGCTGTTTTTT
TRBV27	TRBJ1-3	-	few	CAWGGNTIYF	TGTGCCTGGGGGGGAAACACCATATATTTT
TRBV27	TRBJ1-1	-	-	CASSSPPAGTEAFF	TGTGCCAGCAGTTCGCCCCCGGCGGGCACTGAAGCTTTCTTT
TRBV28	TRBJ1-5	TRBD1	few	CASSPRDRQPQHF	TGTGCCAGCAGCCCCAGGGACAGACAGCCCCAGCATTTT
TRBV2	TRBJ1-5	-	few	CASSEDAGWQPQHF	TGTGCCAGCAGTGAGGACGCAGGGTGGCAGCCCCAGCATTTT
TRBV4-1	TRBJ2-7	TRBD2	-	CASSQDRLAGASYEQYF	TGCGCCAGCAGCCAAGATAGGCTAGCGGGGGCCTCCTACGAGCAGTACTTC
TRBV25-1	TRBJ1-1	-	-	CASSELVAEAFF	TGTGCCAGCAGTGAACTCGTCGCTGAAGCTTTCTTT
TRBV5-1	TRBJ2-3	TRBD2	few	CASSYRAGPVDTQYF	TGCGCCAGCAGCTACAGAGCGGGGCCCGTGGATACGCAGTATTTT
TRBV7-2	TRBJ2-5	-	few	CASSFRETQYF	TGTGCCAGCAGCTTTCGAGAGACCCAGTACTTC
TRBV2	TRBJ2-2	-	few	CASNPDGPNTGELFF	TGTGCCAGCAACCCGGACGGACCGAACACCGGGGAGCTGTTTTTT
TRBV25-1	TRBJ2-7	-	-	CASSQIRTDEQYF	TGTGCCAGCAGTCAAATCCGGACGGACGAGCAGTACTTC
TRBV7-9	TRBJ2-1	-	-	CASRISDTYNEQFF	TGTGCCAGCAGGATTAGTGACACCTACAATGAGCAGTTCTTC
TRBV9	TRBJ2-5	-	-	CASSVRGGQETQYF	TGTGCCAGCAGCGTAAGAGGCGGCCAAGAGACCCAGTACTTC
TRBV7-9	TRBJ1-5	-	-	CASSFQDSNQPQHF	TGTGCCAGCAGCTTTCAGGATAGCAATCAGCCCCAGCATTTT
TRBV9	TRBJ1-3	-	few	CASSVEVRGFGNTIYF	TGTGCCAGCAGCGTAGAAGTACGAGGGTTTGGAAACACCATATATTTT
TRBV28	TRBJ2-2	-	-	CASGSVWTGELFF	TGTGCCAGCGGCTCCGTGTGGACCGGGGAGCTGTTTTTT
TRBV7-7	TRBJ2-1	-	-	CASSLGGGSYNEQFF	TGTGCCAGCAGCTTAGGAGGGGGGTCCTACAATGAGCAGTTCTTC
TRBV5-1	TRBJ1-5	-	once	CASSPDPGQPQHF	TGCGCCAGCAGCCCGGACCCCGGTCAGCCCCAGCATTTT
TRBV13	TRBJ2-1	-	few	CASSPDQRPYNEQFF	TGTGCCAGCAGCCCTGACCAGCGACCCTACAATGAGCAGTTCTTC
TRBV19	TRBJ2-1	-	-	CASRNPRGGEQFF	TGTGCCAGTCGAAACCCCCGAGGGGGTGAGCAGTTCTTC
TRBV6-4	TRBJ2-3	TRBD1	-	CASSGVQGADTQYF	TGTGCCAGCAGTGGAGTTCAGGGGGCAGATACGCAGTATTTT
TRBV5-5	TRBJ1-5	-	-	CASSWDSNQPQHF	TGTGCCAGCAGCTGGGACAGCAATCAGCCCCAGCATTTT
TRBV7-2	TRBJ2-7	TRBD2	-	CASSLDGGGSSYEQYF	TGTGCCAGCAGCTTAGATGGCGGGGGTTCCTCCTACGAGCAGTACTTC
TRBV27	TRBJ2-7	-	-	CASRPAKFTYEQYF	TGTGCCAGCCGACCGGCAAAATTTACCTACGAGCAGTACTTC
TRBV18	TRBJ2-7	TRBD1	-	CASSPARDSSYEQYF	TGTGCCAGCTCACCGGCTAGGGACAGCTCCTACGAGCAGTACTTC
TRBV27	TRBJ2-1	-	few	CASSLRGANEQFF	TGTGCCAGCAGTTTAAGGGGGGCCAATGAGCAGTTCTTC
TRBV4-1	TRBJ2-7	TRBD1	-	CASSQGQGRKLYEQYF	TGCGCCAGCAGCCAAGGACAGGGGCGAAAGCTCTACGAGCAGTACTTC
TRBV12-5	TRBJ2-1	-	-	CASGLDRISYNEQFF	TGTGCTAGTGGCTTAGACAGGATCTCCTACAATGAGCAGTTCTTC